The clone carrying this TCR beta chain was seen a few times. As yet, its antigen is unknown. One junction end does not reproduce the germline sequence, and a read error may be involved. This record comes from a study of blood T cells in healthy people across ages. The V gene's germline CDR1 is SGHVS and CDR2 FQNEAQ. The CDR3 length is 12 residues. Study-level points and caveats: Among long-lived donors, naive CD4+ cells were more numerous and diversity higher than in aged donors. Changes in expanded clonotypes were possibly confounded, as the CMV status of donors was unknown.

Primed by a sample-barcoded 5' primer and a J-beta primer mix, a second PCR proceeded for 7 to 11 cycles. TCRdb itself ran the 5' RACE reads through MiXCR, one entry per CDR3 protein. Here the sample spans about 800,000 distinct CDR3 sequences, approximately 25% being singletons. In terms of origin and age, donors were healthy Caucasian individuals from Russia aged roughly 6 to 95. Researchers report isolating at least 6.5 million PBMCs per sample. A further study also used this sample, focusing on T cells of mothers and their children.

The V gene is TRBV7-8, the J gene TRBJ2-1; 7 nucleotides align to TRBD1. The sequenced sample was blood. This sequence was found in a boy aged 5-17 years in good health. CDR3 loop: CASSYASGQPIF. CDR3 nucleotide sequence: TGTGCCAGCAGCTACGCCTCGGGACAGCCGATCTTC.